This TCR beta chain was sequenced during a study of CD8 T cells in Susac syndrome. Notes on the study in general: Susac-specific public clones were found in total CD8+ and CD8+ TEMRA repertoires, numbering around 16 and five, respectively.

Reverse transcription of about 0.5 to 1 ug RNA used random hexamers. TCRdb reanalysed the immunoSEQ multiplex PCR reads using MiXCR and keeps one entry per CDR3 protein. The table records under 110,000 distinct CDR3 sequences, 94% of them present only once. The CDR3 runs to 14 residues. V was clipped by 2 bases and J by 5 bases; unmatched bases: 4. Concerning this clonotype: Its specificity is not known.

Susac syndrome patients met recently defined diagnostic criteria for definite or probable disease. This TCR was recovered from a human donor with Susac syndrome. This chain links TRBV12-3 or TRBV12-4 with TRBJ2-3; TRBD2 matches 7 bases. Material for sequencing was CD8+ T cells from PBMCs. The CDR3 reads CASSLSGVGDTQYF. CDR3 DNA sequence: TGTGCCAGCAGTTTAAGCGGGGTTGGAGATACGCAGTATTTT.